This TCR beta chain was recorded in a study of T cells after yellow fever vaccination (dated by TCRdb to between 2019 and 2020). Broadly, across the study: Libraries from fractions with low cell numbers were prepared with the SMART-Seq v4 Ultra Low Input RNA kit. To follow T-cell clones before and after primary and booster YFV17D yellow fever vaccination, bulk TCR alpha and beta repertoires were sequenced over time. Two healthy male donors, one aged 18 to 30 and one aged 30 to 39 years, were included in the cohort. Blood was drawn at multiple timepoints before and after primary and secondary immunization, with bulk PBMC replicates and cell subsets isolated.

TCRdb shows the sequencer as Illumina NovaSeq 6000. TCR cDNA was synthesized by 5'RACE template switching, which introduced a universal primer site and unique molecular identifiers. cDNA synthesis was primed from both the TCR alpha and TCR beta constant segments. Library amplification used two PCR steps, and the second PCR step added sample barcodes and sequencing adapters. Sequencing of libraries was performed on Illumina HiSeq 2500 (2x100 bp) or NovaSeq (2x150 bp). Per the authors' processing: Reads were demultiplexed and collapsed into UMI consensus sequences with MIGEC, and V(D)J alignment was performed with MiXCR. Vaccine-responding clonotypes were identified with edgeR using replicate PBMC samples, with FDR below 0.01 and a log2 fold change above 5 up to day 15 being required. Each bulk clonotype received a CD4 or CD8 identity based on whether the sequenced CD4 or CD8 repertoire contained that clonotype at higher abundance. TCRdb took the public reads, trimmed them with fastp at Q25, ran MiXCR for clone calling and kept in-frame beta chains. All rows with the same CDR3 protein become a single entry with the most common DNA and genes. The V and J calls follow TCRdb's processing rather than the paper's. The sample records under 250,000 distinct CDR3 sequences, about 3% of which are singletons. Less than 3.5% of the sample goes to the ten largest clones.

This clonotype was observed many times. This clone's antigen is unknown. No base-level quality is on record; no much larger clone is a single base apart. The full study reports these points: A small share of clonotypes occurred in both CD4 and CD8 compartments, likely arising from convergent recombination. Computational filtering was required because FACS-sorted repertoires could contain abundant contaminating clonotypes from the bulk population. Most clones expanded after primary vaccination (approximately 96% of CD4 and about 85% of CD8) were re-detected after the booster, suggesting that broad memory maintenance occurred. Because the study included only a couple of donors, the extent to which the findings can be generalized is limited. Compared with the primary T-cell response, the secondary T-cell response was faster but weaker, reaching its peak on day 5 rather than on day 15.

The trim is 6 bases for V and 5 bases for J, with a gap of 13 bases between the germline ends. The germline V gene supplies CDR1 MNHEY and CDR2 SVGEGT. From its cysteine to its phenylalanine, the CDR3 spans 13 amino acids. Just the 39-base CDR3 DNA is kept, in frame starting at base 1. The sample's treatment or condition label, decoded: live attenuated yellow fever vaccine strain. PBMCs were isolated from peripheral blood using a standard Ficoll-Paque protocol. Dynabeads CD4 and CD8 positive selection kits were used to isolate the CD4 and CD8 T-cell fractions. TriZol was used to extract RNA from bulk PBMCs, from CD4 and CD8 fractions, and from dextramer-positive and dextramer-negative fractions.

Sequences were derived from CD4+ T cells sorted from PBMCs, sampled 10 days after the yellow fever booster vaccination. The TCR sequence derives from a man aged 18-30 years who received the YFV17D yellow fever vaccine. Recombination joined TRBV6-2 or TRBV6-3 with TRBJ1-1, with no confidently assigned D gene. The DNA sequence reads TGTGCCAGCAGGTACCGGAGACTAACTGAAGCTTTCTTT. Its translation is CASRYRRLTEAFF.